This paragraph reports one T cell receptor (beta chain). This clone's antigen is unknown. A read error may produce the germline difference seen at one junction end. The sample comes from a study of radiotherapy plus CTLA-4 blockade in lung cancer (dated by TCRdb to between 2017 and 2018). A note on the overall study: Objective responses occurred in around 20% of enrolled patients, and approximately 34% achieved disease control.

The germline V gene (reference sequence) provides CDR1 SEHNR and CDR2 FQNEAQ. Including the terminal cysteine and phenylalanine, the CDR3 comprises 17 residues. Only the CDR3 DNA is retained, 51 bases long and in frame from the first base. The library was obtained by the immunoSEQ multiplex PCR assay. The table comes from immuneACCESS by way of TCRdb, which keeps in-frame sequences with V and J called. Part of the clones is missing from these tables; in studies checked, under half for an unresolved V gene and the rest for unknown reasons. This sample has about 120,000 clones in its table, and about 87% of those were observed once. The ten most abundant clones make up 6.9% of the sample. The study tested focal radiation therapy combined with CTLA-4 blockade (ipilimumab) in patients with chemo-refractory metastatic non-small-cell lung cancer. Results the study describes overall, beyond this receptor: After treatment with radiotherapy and ipilimumab, TCR clones that came from tumors expanded in the peripheral blood. Increased serum interferon-beta after radiation, together with early dynamic changes in blood T cell clones, were reported to be the strongest predictors of response.

This sequence uses TRBV7-9 and TRBJ1-5, with 11 central nucleotides matching TRBD1. This clonotype was obtained from a human donor with non-small cell lung cancer that progressed on radiotherapy plus ipilimumab. This sample comprised peripheral blood, obtained from a patient treated with radiotherapy plus ipilimumab. CDR3 sequence: CASSLGGTGGMVQPQHF. The sequenced DNA is TGTGCCAGCAGTTTAGGGGGGACAGGGGGTATGGTTCAGCCCCAGCATTTT.